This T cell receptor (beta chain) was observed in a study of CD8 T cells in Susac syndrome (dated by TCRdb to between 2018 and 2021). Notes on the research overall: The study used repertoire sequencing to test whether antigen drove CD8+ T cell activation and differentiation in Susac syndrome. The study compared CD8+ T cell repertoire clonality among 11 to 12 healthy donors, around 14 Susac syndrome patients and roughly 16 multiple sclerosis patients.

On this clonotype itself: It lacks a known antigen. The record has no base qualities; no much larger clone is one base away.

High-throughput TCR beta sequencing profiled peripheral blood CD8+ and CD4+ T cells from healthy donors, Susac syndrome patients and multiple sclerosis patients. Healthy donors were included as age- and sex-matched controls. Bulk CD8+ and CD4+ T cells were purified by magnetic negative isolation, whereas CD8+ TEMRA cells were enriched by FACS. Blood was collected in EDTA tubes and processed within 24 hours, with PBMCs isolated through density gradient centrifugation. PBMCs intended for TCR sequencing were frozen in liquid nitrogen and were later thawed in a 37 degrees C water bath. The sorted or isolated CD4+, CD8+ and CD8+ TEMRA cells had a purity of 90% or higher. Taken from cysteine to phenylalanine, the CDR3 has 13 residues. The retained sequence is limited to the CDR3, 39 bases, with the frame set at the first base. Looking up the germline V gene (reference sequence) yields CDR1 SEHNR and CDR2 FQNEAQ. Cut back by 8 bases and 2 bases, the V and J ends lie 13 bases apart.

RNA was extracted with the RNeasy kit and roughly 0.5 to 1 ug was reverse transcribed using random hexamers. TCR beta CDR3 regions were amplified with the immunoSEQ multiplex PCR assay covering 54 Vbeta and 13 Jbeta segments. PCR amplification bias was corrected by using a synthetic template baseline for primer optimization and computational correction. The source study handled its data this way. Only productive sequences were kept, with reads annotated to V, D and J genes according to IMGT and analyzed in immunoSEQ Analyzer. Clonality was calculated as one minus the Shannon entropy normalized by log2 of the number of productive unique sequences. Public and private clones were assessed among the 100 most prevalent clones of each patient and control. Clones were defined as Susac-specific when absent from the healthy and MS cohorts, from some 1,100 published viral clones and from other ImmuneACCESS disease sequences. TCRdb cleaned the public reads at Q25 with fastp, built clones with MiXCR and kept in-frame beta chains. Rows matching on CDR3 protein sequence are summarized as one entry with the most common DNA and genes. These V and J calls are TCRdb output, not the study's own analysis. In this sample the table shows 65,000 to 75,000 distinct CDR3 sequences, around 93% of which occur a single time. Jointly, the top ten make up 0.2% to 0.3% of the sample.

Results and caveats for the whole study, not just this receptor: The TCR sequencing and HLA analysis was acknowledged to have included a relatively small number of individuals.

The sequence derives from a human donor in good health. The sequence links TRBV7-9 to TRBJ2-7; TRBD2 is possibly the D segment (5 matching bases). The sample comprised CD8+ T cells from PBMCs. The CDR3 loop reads CASLEATAYEQYF. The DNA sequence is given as TGTGCCAGCTTGGAGGCTACCGCCTACGAGCAGTACTTC.